These 5 T cell receptor beta chains were all obtained from the same sample, sequenced in a study of T cell changes during pregnancy in multiple sclerosis. TCRdb's copy holds only in-frame clones and misses some; the assay was immunoSEQ multiplex PCR. The sample lists tens of thousands of clones; around 88% were seen once. This specimen was CD4+ T cells from peripheral blood mononuclear cells, taken in the first trimester of pregnancy. The source of these receptors is a female donor in good health, enrolled as a control in a pregnancy study.

This chain joins TRBV2 and TRBJ1-4; D possibly corresponds to TRBD1 (6 bases). This CDR3 is built from 15 residues. Germline CDR1 SNHLY, CDR2 FYNNEI. The germline V and J ends were trimmed by 3 bases and 2 bases, with 10 bases remaining between them. The CDR3 DNA is TGTGCCAGCAGTGACACAGGGCGGACTAATGAAAAACTGTTTTTT. Residues: CASSDTGRTNEKLFF.

This chain joins TRBV9 and TRBJ2-2; the D gene is possibly TRBD2 (5 bases). V lost 1 base and J 6 bases, leaving 13 bases between the germline ends. The CDR3 length is 15 residues. The V gene's germline CDR1 is SGDLS and CDR2 YYNGEE. CDR3 region: CASSVRTGIAGELFF. Here the CDR3 DNA reads TGTGCCAGCAGCGTAAGGACGGGAATCGCCGGGGAGCTGTTTTTT.

This clone was counted a single time. CDR3 coding DNA: TGTGCCAGCAGTTCCCAAAAGGACAGTTTCTCCTACGAGCAGTACTTC. Its protein product is CASSSQKDSFSYEQYF. J is TRBJ2-7 and V is TRBV6-5, with D perhaps matching TRBD1 (6 bases). V lost 4 bases to trimming and J lost 0 bases, with 16 bases between them. This CDR3 spans 16 amino acids. CDR1 MNHEY and CDR2 SVGAGI come from the germline V gene.

The chain employs TRBV15 and TRBJ2-3; 10 bases are shared with TRBD1. V trimming: 4 bases; J trimming: 2 bases; junction bases outside the gene matches: 3. The germline V gene encodes CDR1 LNHNV and CDR2 YYDKDF (reference sequence). The CDR3 runs to 15 residues. This CDR3 is CATSMGTGDTDTQYF. The CDR3, as DNA: TGTGCCACCAGCATGGGGACAGGGGACACAGATACGCAGTATTTT.

This clone was seen a single time. V usage is TRBV13 and J usage is TRBJ1-1; D gene uncertain. The CDR3 has 16 amino acids. Germline CDR1 and CDR2: PRHDT and FYEKMQ (reference sequence). V lost 0 bases to trimming and J lost 0 bases, with 11 bases between them. CDR3 coding DNA: TGTGCCAGCAGCTTAGGCGGCGGCAAGATGAACACTGAAGCTTTCTTT. Amino acids: CASSLGGGKMNTEAFF.